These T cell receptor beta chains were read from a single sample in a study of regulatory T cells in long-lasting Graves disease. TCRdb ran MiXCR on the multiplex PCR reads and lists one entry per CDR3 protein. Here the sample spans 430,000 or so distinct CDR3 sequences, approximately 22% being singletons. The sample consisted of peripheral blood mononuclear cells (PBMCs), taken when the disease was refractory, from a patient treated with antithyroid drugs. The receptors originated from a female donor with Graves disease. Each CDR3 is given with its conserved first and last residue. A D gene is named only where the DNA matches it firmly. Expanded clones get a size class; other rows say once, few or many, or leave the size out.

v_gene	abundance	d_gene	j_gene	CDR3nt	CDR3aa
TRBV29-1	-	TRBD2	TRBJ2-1	TGCAGCGTTGATTCGGCGGGGGACGGACAAGGAGCCTACAATGAGCAGTTCTTC	CSVDSAGDGQGAYNEQFF
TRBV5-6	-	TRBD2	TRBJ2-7	TGTGCCAGCAGCCCCTCTAGCGGGTTGACCTACGAGCAGTACTTC	CASSPSSGLTYEQYF
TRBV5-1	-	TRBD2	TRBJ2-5	TGCGCCAGCAGCTTCGGACTAGCGGTAGAGACCCAGTACTTC	CASSFGLAVETQYF
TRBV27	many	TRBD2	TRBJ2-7	TGTGCCAGCAGTCCCCCCGGGGAGCGGGAGAACGAGCAGTACTTC	CASSPPGERENEQYF
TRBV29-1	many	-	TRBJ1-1	TGCAGCGTACTGAACACTGAAGCTTTCTTT	CSVLNTEAFF
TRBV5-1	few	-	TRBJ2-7	TGCGCCAGCAGCTGGGAAGGGGGGAGGGCCAGCACGCGGTACGAGCAGTACTTC	CASSWEGGRASTRYEQYF
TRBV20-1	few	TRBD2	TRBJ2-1	TGCAGTGCTAGAGGTGGGAGGGCGCGCTCCTACAATGAGCAGTTCTTC	CSARGGRARSYNEQFF
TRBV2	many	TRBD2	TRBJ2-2	TGTGCCAGCAGTGAAAATATAGCGGGCGCCGGGGAGCTGTTTTTT	CASSENIAGAGELFF
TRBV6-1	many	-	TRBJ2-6	TGTGCCAGCACCATATCTGGGGCCAACGTCCTGACTTTC	CASTISGANVLTF
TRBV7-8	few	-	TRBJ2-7	TGTGCCAGCAGCTTAGAGCCGGGAACCTCCTACGAGCAGCACTTC	CASSLEPGTSYEQHF
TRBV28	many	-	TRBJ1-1	TGTGCCAGCAGTCTAATCGGGACAAACACTGAAGCTTTCTTT	CASSLIGTNTEAFF
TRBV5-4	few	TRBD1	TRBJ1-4	TGTGCCAGCAGCTTCCAGGGGGCCACTGAAAAACTGTTTTTT	CASSFQGATEKLFF
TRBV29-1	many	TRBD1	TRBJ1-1	TGCAGCGTTGAACCGGGACAGGGGATAGCTGAAGCTTTCTTT	CSVEPGQGIAEAFF
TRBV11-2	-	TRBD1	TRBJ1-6	TGTGCCAGCAGGCTCGACAGGGGACAGTCACCCCCCCACTTT	CASRLDRGQSPPHF
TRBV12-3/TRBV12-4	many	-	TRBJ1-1	TGTGCCAGCAGTTTATCCGTGGGCCTTGAAGCTTTCTTT	CASSLSVGLEAFF
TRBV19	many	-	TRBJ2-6	TGTGCCAGTACGTGGTCTGGGGCCAACGTCCTGACTTTC	CASTWSGANVLTF
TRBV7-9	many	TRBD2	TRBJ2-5	TGTGCCAGCAGTCAGCGGGAGACCCAAGAGACCCAGTACTTC	CASSQRETQETQYF
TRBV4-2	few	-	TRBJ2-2	TGTGCCAGCAGCCGGTGGGTTAGCTCCACCGGGGAGCTGTTTTTT	CASSRWVSSTGELFF
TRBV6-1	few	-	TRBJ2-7	TGTGCCAGCGACCCCCCGGGTGGGACCTACGAGCAGTACTTC	CASDPPGGTYEQYF
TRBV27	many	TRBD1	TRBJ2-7	TGTGCCAGCAAGTCTTTCGGGACAGGAGAATACGAGCAGTACTTC	CASKSFGTGEYEQYF
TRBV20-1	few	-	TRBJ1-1	TGCAGTGCTAGGCAGTTCTCTGAAGCTTTCTTT	CSARQFSEAFF
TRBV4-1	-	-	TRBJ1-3	TGCGCCAGCAGCCAAGAGGGCCTCTCCTCTGGAAACACCATATATTTT	CASSQEGLSSGNTIYF
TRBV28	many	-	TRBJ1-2	TGTGCCAGCAGCACAACAAAGGGGCAGGGTCCTGGCTACACCTTC	CASSTTKGQGPGYTF
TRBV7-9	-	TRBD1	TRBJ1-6	TGTGCCAGCAGCTTAGGACAGGGAGGTTCACCCCTCCACTTT	CASSLGQGGSPLHF
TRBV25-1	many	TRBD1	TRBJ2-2	TGTGCCAGCAGTGAATGGGGACAGAGAAAGGTGTCCGGGGAGCTGTTTTTT	CASSEWGQRKVSGELFF
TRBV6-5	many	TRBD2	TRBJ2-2	TGTGCCAGCAGTTACGGCTTAGCGGGATTCAACACCGGGGAGCTGTTTTTT	CASSYGLAGFNTGELFF
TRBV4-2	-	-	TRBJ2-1	TGTGCCAGCAGCCAAGTCCCGGGAGACCTCTACAATGAGCAGTTCTTC	CASSQVPGDLYNEQFF
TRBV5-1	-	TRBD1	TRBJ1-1	TGCGCCAGCAGCACCGCGACAGGGTATGAAGCTTTCTTT	CASSTATGYEAFF
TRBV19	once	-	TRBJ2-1	TGTGCCAGTGGAGTAGCACGGGACAATGAGCAGTTCTTC	CASGVARDNEQFF
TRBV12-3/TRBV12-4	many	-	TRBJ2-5	TGTGCCAGCACCACCGGGATGCAGGGTGGGGAGACCCAGTACTTC	CASTTGMQGGETQYF
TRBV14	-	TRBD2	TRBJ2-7	TGTGCCAGCAGCCAAGTGCCGGGGGGAATCTACGAGCAGTACTTC	CASSQVPGGIYEQYF
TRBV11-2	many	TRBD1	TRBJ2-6	TGTGCCAGCAGCTTCCCGGGACAGGGGTGGTCTGGGGCCAACGTCCTGACTTTC	CASSFPGQGWSGANVLTF
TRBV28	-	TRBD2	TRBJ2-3	TGTGCCAGCAGCCGCGGGAGTATGACAGATACGCAGTATTTT	CASSRGSMTDTQYF
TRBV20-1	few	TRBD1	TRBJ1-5	TGCAGTGGACTGGCAGGGGGTCAGCCCCAGCATTTT	CSGLAGGQPQHF
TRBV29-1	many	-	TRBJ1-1	TGCAGCGTCGATAGACAGACTAGGGGAGCTTTCTTT	CSVDRQTRGAFF
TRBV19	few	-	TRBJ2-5	TGTGCCAGTAGCCGCCGGACACTTGAAGAGACCCAGTACTTC	CASSRRTLEETQYF
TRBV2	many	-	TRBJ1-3	TGTGCCACCCGGGAGAGCTCTGGAAACACCATATATTTT	CATRESSGNTIYF
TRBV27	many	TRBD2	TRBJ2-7	TGTGCCAGCAGTTTAGGCGGGAGGGCCTACGAGCAGTACTTC	CASSLGGRAYEQYF
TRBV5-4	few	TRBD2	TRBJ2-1	TGTGCCAGCCGGGCTAGCGGGACGATCCACTCCTACAATGAGCAGTTCTTC	CASRASGTIHSYNEQFF
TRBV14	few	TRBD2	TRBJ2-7	TGTGCCAGCAGCCCCTATAGCGGGAGAACCCTCTACTACGAGCAGTACTTC	CASSPYSGRTLYYEQYF
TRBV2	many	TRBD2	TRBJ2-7	TGTGCCAGCAGTGAAGTCTCTACTAGCGGGCTCAACTACGAGCAGTACTTC	CASSEVSTSGLNYEQYF
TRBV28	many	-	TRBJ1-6	TGTGCCAGCAGTTCCGGACAGTTACCGGCATTATCCCTCCACTTT	CASSSGQLPALSLHF
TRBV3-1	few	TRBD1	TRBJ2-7	TGTGCCAGCAGCCCAATGGGACAGGCCTACGAGCAGTACTTC	CASSPMGQAYEQYF
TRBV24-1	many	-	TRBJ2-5	TGTGCCACCAGTGAGGCGACCAGTGGCGAGACCCAGTACTTC	CATSEATSGETQYF
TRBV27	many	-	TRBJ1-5	TGTGCCAGCAGTTTATCCTCAGGTCTCCGCAATCAGCCCCAGCATTTT	CASSLSSGLRNQPQHF
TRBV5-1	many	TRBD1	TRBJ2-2	TGCGCCAGCAGTTTAATCGGACAGGGGGCGAACGGGGAGCTGTTTTTT	CASSLIGQGANGELFF
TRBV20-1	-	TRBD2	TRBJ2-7	TGCAGTGCTACCCGAACTAGCGGAAGAGAGCAGTACTTC	CSATRTSGREQYF
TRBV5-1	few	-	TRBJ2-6	TGCGCCAGCAGCTTGGGCGGAGAGTCAGGGGCCAACGTCCTGACTTTC	CASSLGGESGANVLTF
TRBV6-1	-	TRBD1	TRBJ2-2	TGTGCCAGCAGCGAGGACAGGGGGCTAACCGGGGAGCTGGTTTTT	CASSEDRGLTGELVF
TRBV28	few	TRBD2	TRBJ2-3	TGTGCCAGCAGGCCCCGGACTAGCGGGACATCGACAGATACGCAGTATTTT	CASRPRTSGTSTDTQYF
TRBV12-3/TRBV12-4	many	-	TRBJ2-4	TGTGCCAGCAGCTTAGCCGGGGAAAACATTCAGTACTTC	CASSLAGENIQYF
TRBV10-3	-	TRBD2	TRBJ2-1	TGTGCCATCAGCGGCCAAATAGCGGGAGGGTCTGGTGAGCAGTTCTTC	CAISGQIAGGSGEQFF
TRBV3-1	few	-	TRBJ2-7	TGTGCCAGCAGCCCACAGGGCTCTGAGCAGTACTTC	CASSPQGSEQYF
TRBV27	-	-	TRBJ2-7	TGTGCCAGCAGTGTAGGGGGGAGGGCCTACGAGCAGTACTTC	CASSVGGRAYEQYF
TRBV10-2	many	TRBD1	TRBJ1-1	TGCGCCAGCCGAGACGACAGGGGGATGAACACTGAAGCTTTCTTT	CASRDDRGMNTEAFF
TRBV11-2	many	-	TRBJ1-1	TGTGCCAGCAGCTTAGTGCCGGGAGAGAACACTGAAGCTTTCTTT	CASSLVPGENTEAFF
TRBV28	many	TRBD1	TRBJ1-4	TGTGCCAGCAGTTCCGGTTGGACAGGGCAGGGAGAAAAACTGTTTTTT	CASSSGWTGQGEKLFF